The 17 T cell receptor beta chains below all came from one sample that was sequenced in a study of beta chain features in type 1 diabetes. cDNA synthesis used the whole RNA isolate, giving expressed TCRB sequences. Using immunoSEQ multiplex PCR, the repertoire was profiled, and TCRdb retains in-frame clones only, with some absent. The sample consists of around 240,000 clones, about 71% of them appearing once. Sequencing was carried out using naive CD4+ T cells from blood. The receptors derive from a man aged 25 to 45 in good health.

The V gene is TRBV29-1, the J gene TRBJ2-1, with TRBD1 identical over 10 bases. Trimming cost V 7 bases and J 8 bases; bases outside gene matches: 11. Germline assignment: CDR1 SQVTM and CDR2 ANQGSEA. The CDR3 length is 14 residues. The CDR3 here is CSAGGQGRSDEQFF. The CDR3 nucleotides are TGCAGCGCCGGGGGACAGGGGAGGTCGGATGAGCAGTTCTTC.

The rearrangement links TRBV25-1 to TRBJ2-1, with a tentative D call TRBD1 (8 bases). In germline, CDR1 is MGHDK, CDR2 SYGVNS. V was pared by 5 bases and J by 9 bases, with 20 bases between. The CDR3 is made up of 15 amino acids. The CDR3 reads CASSKGQGGGGEQFF. The CDR3 nucleotides are TGTGCCAGCAGTAAAGGACAGGGCGGGGGAGGTGAGCAGTTCTTC.

V and J are TRBV6-6 and TRBJ2-1; D remains unclear. CDR3 length: 8 amino acids. The germline V gene has CDR1 MNHNY and CDR2 SVGAGI (reference sequence). Between the trimmed V and J ends, which lost 2 bases and 15 bases, there was a span of 2 bases. The CDR3 here is CASSYGFF. In nucleotides, the CDR3 is TGTGCCAGCAGTTACGGGTTCTTC.

A few counts support this clone. This chain links TRBV9 with TRBJ1-1, with D possibly TRBD1 on 6 matching bases. The V gene lost 0 bases and the J gene lost 3 bases, with 9 bases spanning the gap. The CDR3 extends over 14 amino acids. Germline V gene data show CDR1 as SGDLS and CDR2 as YYNGEE. The CDR3 region has the DNA TGTGCCAGCAGCGTAGTAGGGGGATACACTGAAGCTTTCTTT. Translating gives CASSVVGGYTEAFF.

CDR3 DNA: TGTGCCTACGACAGAGGGGCAGGGCGTTTTGCAGAGACCCAGTACTTC. This encodes CAYDRGAGRFAETQYF. This chain joins TRBV30 and TRBJ2-5; D could derive from TRBD1 or TRBD2 (5 bases each). CDR3 length: 16 amino acids. Trimming removed 7 bases from V and 4 bases from J, with 25 bases in between. CDR1 and CDR2 from the germline V gene are GTSNPN and SVGIG (reference sequence).

This sequence joins TRBV5-1 and TRBJ2-3; no clear D gene. The V end lost 1 base, the J end lost 3 bases, and 6 bases lay between the germline ends. CDR3 length: 13 residues. Germline V gene sequence: CDR1 SGHRS, CDR2 YFSETQ. The CDR3 region is CASSLITTDTQYF. CDR3 sequence (DNA): TGCGCCAGCAGCTTGATAACTACAGATACGCAGTATTTT.

The V gene is TRBV5-4, the J gene TRBJ2-1; tentatively, D is TRBD2 (5 bases). Germline loops: CDR1 SGHNT, CDR2 YYREEE (reference sequence). V lost 4 bases to trimming and J lost 10 bases, with 21 bases between them. The CDR3 has 15 amino acids. CDR3 DNA sequence: TGTGCCAGCAGCCCCATACTGACCCCTAGAGGGGAGCAGTTCTTC. Residues: CASSPILTPRGEQFF.

The genes are TRBV9 and TRBJ2-3, with TRBD1 matching over 8 bases. The V segment lost 2 bases and the J segment 0 bases; nucleotides outside the gene matches: 11. Germline values: CDR1 SGDLS, CDR2 YYNGEE. CDR3 length equals 18 residues. CDR3 in DNA: TGTGCCAGCAGCGTGTCACCCGGGACAGGATCTAGCACAGATACGCAGTATTTT. Protein sequence: CASSVSPGTGSSTDTQYF.

The V gene is TRBV30, the J gene TRBJ2-1; 12 bases line up with TRBD2. With 1 base clipped from V and 4 bases from J, the junction kept 2 bases outside the gene matches. The CDR3 is 15 residues long. The germline gives CDR1 GTSNPN, CDR2 SVGIG (reference sequence). CDR3 sequence reads: CAWSGLAGVYNEQFF. CDR3 DNA: TGTGCCTGGAGTGGACTAGCGGGAGTATACAATGAGCAGTTCTTC.

This clone appeared a single time. The chain is built from TRBV7-2 and TRBJ2-3; 9 bases fit TRBD2. Unmatched junction bases numbered 10, after V lost 8 bases and J lost 4 bases. The CDR3 has 15 amino acids. Germline V CDR1 and CDR2: SGHTA, FQGNSA. The CDR3 nucleotides read TGTGCCAGCCGCTGGACTTCTAGCGGGGCAGATACGCAGTATTTT. Encoded protein: CASRWTSSGADTQYF.

The rearrangement joins TRBV10-3 to TRBJ2-5, with 10 bases fitting TRBD1. Germline V gene lookup returns CDR1 ENHRY and CDR2 SYGVKD. This CDR3 region has 14 residues. The V and J ends lost 11 bases and 4 bases, in that order; junction bases with no gene match: 10. The CDR3 coding sequence is TGTGCCGCCGCCGAGACAGGGGGCCCAGAGACCCAGTACTTC. It yields the protein CAAAETGGPETQYF.

This rearrangement joins TRBV7-9 to TRBJ2-7, with TRBD2 matching over 7 bases. With V trimmed by 5 bases and J by 6 bases, 7 bases remained unmatched. The CDR3 extends over 13 amino acids. CDR1 and CDR2 from the germline V gene are SEHNR and FQNEAQ (reference sequence). This CDR3 reads CASSHGGRSEQYF. The CDR3 region has the DNA TGTGCCAGCAGCCACGGGGGGAGGTCCGAGCAGTACTTC.

V usage is TRBV30 and J usage is TRBJ1-2, with no clear D. Trimming removed 2 bases from V and 7 bases from J, with 8 bases in between. This CDR3 is 11 amino acids long. In germline, CDR1 is GTSNPN, CDR2 SVGIG (reference sequence). The CDR3 coding sequence is TGTGCCTGGAGTTCGGACGTTGGCTACACCTTC. Residues: CAWSSDVGYTF.

DNA for the CDR3: TGTGCCAGCAGTTACTCTTCGTATTCTGGAGAAAAACTGTTTTTT. This encodes CASSYSSYSGEKLFF. The V call is TRBV6-6, the J call TRBJ1-4; no reliable D call. This CDR3 region has 15 residues. V lost 0 bases to trimming and J lost 8 bases, with 13 bases between them. Per germline, CDR1 MNHNY and CDR2 SVGAGI (reference sequence).

The chain is built from TRBV29-1 and TRBJ2-3; TRBD2 aligns across 7 bases. The CDR3 length is 13 residues. V lost 6 bases and J lost 5; bases outside the gene matches: 8. Germline V gene data show CDR1 as SQVTM and CDR2 as ANQGSEA. CDR3 residues: CSVGGRAKDTQYF. In DNA, the CDR3 is TGCAGCGTGGGGGGGAGGGCCAAAGATACGCAGTATTTT.

CDR3: CASSAITNSYEQYF. The CDR3 DNA sequence: TGCGCCAGCAGTGCAATCACTAACTCCTACGAGCAGTACTTC. The J gene is TRBJ2-7, the V gene TRBV23-1, with D unclear. TRBV23-1 is reported as an ORF; its role is uncertain. V shed 5 bases and J shed 0 bases, with 11 bases lying between them. The CDR3 consists of 14 residues.

This rearrangement joins TRBV7-9 to TRBJ1-4, with no clear D. The CDR3 is made up of 15 amino acids. Germline CDR1 reads SEHNR; CDR2 reads FQNEAQ (reference sequence). Trimming pared 5 bases from V and 5 bases from J, leaving 15 bases between. The CDR3 protein is CASSPGATINEKLFF. The CDR3 DNA is TGTGCCAGCAGCCCTGGCGCGACCATCAATGAAAAACTGTTTTTT.